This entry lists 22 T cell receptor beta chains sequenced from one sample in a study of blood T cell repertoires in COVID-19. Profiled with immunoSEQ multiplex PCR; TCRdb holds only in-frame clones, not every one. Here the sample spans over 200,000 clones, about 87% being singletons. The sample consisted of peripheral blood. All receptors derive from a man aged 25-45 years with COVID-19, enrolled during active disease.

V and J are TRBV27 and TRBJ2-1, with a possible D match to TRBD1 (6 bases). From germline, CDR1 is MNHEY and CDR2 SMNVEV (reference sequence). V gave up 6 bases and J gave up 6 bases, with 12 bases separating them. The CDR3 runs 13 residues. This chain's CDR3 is CASRKTGFNEQFF. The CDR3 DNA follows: TGTGCCAGCAGAAAAACAGGGTTCAATGAGCAGTTCTTC.

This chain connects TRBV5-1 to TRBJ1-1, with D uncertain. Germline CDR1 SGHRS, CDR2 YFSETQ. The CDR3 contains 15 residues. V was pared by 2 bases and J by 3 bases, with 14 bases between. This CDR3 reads CASSLGRVQDTEAFF. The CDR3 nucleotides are TGCGCCAGCAGCTTAGGGAGGGTCCAGGACACTGAAGCTTTCTTT.

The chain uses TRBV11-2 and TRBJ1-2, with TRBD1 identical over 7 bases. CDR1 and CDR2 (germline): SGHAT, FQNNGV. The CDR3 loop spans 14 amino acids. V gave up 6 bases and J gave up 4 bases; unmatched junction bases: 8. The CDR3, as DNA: TGTGCCAGCAGTCCCACAGGGGCTGGCTATGGCTACACCTTC. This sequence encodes CASSPTGAGYGYTF.

The CDR3 region has the DNA TGTGCCAGCATCAGGACAGGGGGCCGGGTTAACACCGGGGAGCTGTTTTTT. It specifies CASIRTGGRVNTGELFF. The chain uses TRBV2 and TRBJ2-2; TRBD1 agrees at 11 bases. The CDR3 has 17 amino acids. Trimming took 7 bases from V and 2 from J; bases not matched to a gene: 9. Germline V gives CDR1 SNHLY, CDR2 FYNNEI.

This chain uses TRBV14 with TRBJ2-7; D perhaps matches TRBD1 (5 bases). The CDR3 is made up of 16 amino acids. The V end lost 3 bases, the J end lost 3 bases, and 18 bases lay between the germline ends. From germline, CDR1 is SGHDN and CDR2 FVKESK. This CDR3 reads CASSQNPGFFDYEQYF. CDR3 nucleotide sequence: TGTGCCAGCAGCCAGAACCCAGGGTTTTTTGACTACGAGCAGTACTTC.

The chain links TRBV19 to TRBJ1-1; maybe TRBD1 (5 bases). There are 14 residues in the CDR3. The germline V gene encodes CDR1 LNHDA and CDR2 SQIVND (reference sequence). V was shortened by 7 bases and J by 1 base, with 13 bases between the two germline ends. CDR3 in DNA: TGTGCCAGTATGGGGGAGGAGGCGAACACTGAAGCTTTCTTT. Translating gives CASMGEEANTEAFF.

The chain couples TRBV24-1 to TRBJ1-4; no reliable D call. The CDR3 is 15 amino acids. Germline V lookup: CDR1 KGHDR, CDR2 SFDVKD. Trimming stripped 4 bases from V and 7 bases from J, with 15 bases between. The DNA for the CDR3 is TGTGCCACCAGTGACAACGGACTCGACGGTGAAAAACTGTTTTTT. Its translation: CATSDNGLDGEKLFF.

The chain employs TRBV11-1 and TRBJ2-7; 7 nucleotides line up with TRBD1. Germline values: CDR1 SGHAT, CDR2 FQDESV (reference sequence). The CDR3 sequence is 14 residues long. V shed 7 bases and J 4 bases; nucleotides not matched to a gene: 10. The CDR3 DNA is TGTGCCAGCACCGATACAGGGGTCGGGTACGAGCAGTACTTC. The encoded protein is CASTDTGVGYEQYF.

The CDR3 here is CASSLFRGQDYGYTF. The CDR3 coding sequence is TGTGCCAGCAGCTTATTCAGGGGGCAAGACTATGGCTACACCTTC. The chain combines TRBV7-2 with TRBJ1-2, with 8 bases fitting TRBD1. The V and J ends lost 2 bases and 3 bases, in that order; junction bases with no gene match: 5. Germline CDR1 is SGHTA and CDR2 is FQGNSA. CDR3 length equals 15 residues.

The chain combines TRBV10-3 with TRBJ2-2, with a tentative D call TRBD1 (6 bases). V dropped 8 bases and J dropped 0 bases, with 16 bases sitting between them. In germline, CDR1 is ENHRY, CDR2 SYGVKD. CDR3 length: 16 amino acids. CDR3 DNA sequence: TGTGCCATCGGGGGCGCTGGGGATACGAACACCGGGGAGCTGTTTTTT. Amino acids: CAIGGAGDTNTGELFF.

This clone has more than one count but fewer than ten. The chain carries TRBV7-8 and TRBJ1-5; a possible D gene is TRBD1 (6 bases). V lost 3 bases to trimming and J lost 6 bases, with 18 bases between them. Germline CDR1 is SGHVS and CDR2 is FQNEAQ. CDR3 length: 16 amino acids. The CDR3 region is CASSFHRAGSGQPQHF. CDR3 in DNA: TGTGCCAGCAGCTTCCACAGGGCTGGGTCGGGTCAGCCCCAGCATTTT.

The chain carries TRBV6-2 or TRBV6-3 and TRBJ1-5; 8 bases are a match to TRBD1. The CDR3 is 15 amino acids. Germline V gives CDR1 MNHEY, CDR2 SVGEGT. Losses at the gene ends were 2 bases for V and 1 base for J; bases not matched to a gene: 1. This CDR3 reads CASSYDRGSNQPQHF. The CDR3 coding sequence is TGTGCCAGCAGTTACGACAGGGGCAGCAATCAGCCCCAGCATTTT.

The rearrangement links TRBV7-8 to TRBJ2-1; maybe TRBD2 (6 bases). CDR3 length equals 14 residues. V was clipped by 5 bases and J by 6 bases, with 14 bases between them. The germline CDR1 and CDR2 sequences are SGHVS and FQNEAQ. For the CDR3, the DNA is TGTGCCAGCAGCCCCTCGAGGGGAGGCAATGAGCAGTTCTTC. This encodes CASSPSRGGNEQFF. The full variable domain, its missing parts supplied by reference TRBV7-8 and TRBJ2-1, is GAGVSQSPRYKVAKRGQDVALRCDPISGHVSLFWYQQALGQGPEFLTYFQNEAQLDKSGLPSDRFFAERPEGSVSTLKIQRTQQEDSAVYLCASSPSRGGNEQFFGPGTRLTVL.

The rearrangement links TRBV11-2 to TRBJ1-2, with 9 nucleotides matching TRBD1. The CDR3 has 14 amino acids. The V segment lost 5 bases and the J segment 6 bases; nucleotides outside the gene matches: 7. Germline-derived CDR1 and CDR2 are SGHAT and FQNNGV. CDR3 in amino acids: CASSKGQGSNGYTF. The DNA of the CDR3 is TGTGCCAGCAGCAAGGGACAGGGATCCAATGGCTACACCTTC.

CDR3 protein: CASSYSPGNEQFF. Written as DNA, the CDR3 is TGTGCCAGCAGTTACTCACCGGGCAATGAGCAGTTCTTC. The chain is built from TRBV6-6 and TRBJ2-1, with no clear D. Trimming took off 0 bases at V and 6 bases at J, with 6 bases between the two ends. Germline CDR1 is MNHNY and CDR2 is SVGAGI (reference sequence). The CDR3 runs 13 residues.

The CDR3 region is CATSAGTNYGYTF. The CDR3 DNA follows: TGTGCCACCAGTGCCGGGACTAACTATGGCTACACCTTC. The rearrangement uses TRBV24-1 and TRBJ1-2; D not certain. V lost 5 bases to trimming and J lost 0 bases, with 6 bases between them. The CDR3 sequence is 13 residues long. CDR1 KGHDR and CDR2 SFDVKD come from the germline V gene.

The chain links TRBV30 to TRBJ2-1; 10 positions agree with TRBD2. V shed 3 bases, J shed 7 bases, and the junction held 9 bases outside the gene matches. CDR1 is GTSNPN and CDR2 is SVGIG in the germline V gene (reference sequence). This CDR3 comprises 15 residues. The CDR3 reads CAWRRGLAPGNEQFF. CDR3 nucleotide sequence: TGTGCCTGGAGGCGGGGACTAGCGCCCGGTAATGAGCAGTTCTTC.

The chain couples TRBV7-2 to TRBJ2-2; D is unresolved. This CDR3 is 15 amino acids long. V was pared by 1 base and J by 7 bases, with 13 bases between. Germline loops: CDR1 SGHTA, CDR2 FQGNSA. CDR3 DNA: TGTGCCAGCAGCTTAGTCCTTCCGGCGGTCGGGGAGCTGTTTTTT. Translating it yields CASSLVLPAVGELFF.

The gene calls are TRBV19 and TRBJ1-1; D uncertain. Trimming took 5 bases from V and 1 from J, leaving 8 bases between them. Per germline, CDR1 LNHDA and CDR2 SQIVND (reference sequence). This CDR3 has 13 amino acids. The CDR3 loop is CASSVAGNTEAFF. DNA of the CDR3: TGTGCCAGTAGTGTTGCAGGGAACACTGAAGCTTTCTTT.

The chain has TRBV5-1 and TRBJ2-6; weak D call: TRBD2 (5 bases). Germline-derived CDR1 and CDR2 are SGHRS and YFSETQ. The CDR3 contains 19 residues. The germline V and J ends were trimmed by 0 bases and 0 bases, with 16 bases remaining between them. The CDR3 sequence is CASSLGLGSAGSGANVLTF. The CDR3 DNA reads TGCGCCAGCAGCTTGGGTCTTGGTTCGGCGGGCTCTGGGGCCAACGTCCTGACTTTC.

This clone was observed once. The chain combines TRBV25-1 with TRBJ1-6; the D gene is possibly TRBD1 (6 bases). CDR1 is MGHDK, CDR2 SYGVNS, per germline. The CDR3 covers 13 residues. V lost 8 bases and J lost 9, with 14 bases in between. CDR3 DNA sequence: TGTGCCAGCTCCCGACAGGAGAGTTCACCCCTCCACTTT. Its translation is CASSRQESSPLHF.

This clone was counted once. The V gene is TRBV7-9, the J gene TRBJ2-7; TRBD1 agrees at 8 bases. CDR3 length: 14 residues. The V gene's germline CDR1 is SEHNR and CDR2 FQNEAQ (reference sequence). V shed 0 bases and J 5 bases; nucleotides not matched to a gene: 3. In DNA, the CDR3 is TGTGCCAGCAGCTTAGCGCAGGGGGCCCACGAGCAGTACTTC. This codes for CASSLAQGAHEQYF.